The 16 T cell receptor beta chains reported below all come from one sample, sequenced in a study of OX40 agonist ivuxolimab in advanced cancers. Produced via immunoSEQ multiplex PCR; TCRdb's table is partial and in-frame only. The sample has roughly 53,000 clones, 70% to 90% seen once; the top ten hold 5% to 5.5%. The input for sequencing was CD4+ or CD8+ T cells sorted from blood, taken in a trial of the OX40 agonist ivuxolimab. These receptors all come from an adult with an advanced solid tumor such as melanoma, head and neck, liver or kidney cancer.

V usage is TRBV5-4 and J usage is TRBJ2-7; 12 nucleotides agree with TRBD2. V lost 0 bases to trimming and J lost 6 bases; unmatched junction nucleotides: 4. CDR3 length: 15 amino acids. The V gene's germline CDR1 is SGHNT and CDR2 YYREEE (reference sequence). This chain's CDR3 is CASSLASGRAFEQYF. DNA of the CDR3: TGTGCCAGCAGCTTGGCTAGCGGGAGGGCGTTCGAGCAGTACTTC.

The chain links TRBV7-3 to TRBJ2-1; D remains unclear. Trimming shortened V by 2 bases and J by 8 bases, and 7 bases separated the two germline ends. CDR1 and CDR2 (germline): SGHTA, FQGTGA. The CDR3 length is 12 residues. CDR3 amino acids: CASSLGGDEQFF. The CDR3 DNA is TGTGCCAGCAGCTTAGGTGGGGATGAGCAGTTCTTC. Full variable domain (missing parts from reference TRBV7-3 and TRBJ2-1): GAGVSQTPSNKVTEKGKYVELRCDPISGHTALYWYRQSLGQGPEFLIYFQGTGAADDSGLPNDRFFAVRPEGSVSTLKIQRTERGDSAVYLCASSLGGDEQFFGPGTRLTVL.

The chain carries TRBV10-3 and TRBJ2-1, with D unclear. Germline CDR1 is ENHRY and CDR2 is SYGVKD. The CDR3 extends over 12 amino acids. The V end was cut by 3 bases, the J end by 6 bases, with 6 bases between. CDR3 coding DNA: TGTGCCATCAGTGAAGACGGCAATGAGCAGTTCTTC. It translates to CAISEDGNEQFF.

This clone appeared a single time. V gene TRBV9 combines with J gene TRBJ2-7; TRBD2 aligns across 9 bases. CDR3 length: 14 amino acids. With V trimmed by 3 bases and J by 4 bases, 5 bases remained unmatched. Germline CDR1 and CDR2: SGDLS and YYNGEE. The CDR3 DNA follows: TGTGCCAGCAGCGGCGGGGGGGAGGTATACGAGCAGTACTTC. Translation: CASSGGGEVYEQYF. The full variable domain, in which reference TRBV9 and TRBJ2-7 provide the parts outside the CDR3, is DSGVTQTPKHLITATGQRVTLRCSPRSGDLSVYWYQQSLDQGLQFLIQYYNGEERAKGNILERFSAQQFPDLHSELNLSSLELGDSALYFCASSGGGEVYEQYFGPGTRLTVT.

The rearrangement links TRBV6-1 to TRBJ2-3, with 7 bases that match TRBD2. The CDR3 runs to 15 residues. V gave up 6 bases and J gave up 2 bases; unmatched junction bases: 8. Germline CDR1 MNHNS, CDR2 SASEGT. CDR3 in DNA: TGTGCCAGCAGACTATGGGGGGGTGCCACAGATACGCAGTATTTT. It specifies CASRLWGGATDTQYF.

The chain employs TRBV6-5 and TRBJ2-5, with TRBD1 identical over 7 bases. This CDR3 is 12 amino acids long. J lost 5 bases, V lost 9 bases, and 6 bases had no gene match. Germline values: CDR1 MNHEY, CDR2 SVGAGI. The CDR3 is CASRQGTETQYF. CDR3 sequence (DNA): TGTGCCAGTCGACAGGGAACCGAGACCCAGTACTTC.

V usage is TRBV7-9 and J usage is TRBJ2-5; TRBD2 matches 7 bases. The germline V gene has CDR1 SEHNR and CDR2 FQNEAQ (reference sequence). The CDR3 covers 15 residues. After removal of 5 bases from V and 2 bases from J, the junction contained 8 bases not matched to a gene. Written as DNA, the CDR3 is TGTGCCAGCAGCCCGGGTTCGGGGGGTCAAGAGACCCAGTACTTC. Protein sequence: CASSPGSGGQETQYF.

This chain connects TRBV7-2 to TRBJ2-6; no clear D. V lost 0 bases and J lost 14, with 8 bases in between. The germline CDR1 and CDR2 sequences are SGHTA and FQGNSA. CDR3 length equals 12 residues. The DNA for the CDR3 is TGTGCCAGCAGCTTAGCGATAGGTATCCTGACTTTC. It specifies CASSLAIGILTF.

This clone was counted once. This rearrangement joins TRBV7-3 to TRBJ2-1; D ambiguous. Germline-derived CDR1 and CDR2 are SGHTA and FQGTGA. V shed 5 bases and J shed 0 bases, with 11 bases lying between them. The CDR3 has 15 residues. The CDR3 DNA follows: TGTGCCAGCAGCGCCGCGCCAGACTCCTACAATGAGCAGTTCTTC. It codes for CASSAAPDSYNEQFF.

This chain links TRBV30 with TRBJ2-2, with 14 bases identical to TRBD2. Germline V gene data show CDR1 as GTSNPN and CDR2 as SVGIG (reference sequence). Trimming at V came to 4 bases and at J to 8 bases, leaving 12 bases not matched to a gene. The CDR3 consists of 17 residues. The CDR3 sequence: CAWTPQRTSGRPGELFF. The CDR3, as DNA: TGTGCCTGGACTCCACAAAGGACTAGCGGGAGGCCTGGGGAGCTGTTTTTT.

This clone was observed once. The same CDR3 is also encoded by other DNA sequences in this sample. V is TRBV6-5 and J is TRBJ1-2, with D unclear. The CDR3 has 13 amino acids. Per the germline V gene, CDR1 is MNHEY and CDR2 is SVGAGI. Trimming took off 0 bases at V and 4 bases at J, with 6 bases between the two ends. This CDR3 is CASSYSGGYGYTF. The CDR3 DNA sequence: TGTGCCAGCAGTTACTCGGGCGGCTATGGCTACACCTTC.

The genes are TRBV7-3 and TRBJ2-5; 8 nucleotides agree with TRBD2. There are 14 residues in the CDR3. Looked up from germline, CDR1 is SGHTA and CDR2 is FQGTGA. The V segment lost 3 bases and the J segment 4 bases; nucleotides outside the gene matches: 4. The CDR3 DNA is TGTGCCAGCAGCTTCTCCGCGGGGGGAGAGACCCAGTACTTC. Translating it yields CASSFSAGGETQYF.

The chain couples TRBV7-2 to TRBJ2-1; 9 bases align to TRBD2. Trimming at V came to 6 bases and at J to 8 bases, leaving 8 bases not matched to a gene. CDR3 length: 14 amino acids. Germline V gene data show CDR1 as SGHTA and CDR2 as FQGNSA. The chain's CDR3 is CASSRRTSADEQFF. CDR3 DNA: TGTGCCAGCAGTCGAAGGACTAGCGCGGATGAGCAGTTCTTC.

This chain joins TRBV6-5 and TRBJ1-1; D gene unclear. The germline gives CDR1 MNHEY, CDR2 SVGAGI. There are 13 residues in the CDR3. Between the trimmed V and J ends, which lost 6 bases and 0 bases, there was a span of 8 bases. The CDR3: CASRSILNTEAFF. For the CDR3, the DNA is TGTGCCAGCAGGAGCATTCTGAACACTGAAGCTTTCTTT.

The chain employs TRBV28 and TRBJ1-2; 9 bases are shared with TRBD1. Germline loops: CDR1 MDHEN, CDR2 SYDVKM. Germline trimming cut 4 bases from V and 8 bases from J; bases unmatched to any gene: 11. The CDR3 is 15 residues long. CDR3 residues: CASSWGTGREGGYTF. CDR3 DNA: TGTGCCAGCAGTTGGGGGACAGGGAGGGAGGGCGGCTACACCTTC.

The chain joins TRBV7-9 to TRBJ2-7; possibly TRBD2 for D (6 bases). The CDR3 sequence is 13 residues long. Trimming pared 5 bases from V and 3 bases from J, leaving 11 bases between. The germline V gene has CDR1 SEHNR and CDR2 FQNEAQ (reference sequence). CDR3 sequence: CASSVGTFYEQYF. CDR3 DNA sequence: TGTGCCAGCAGCGTCGGGACTTTCTACGAGCAGTACTTC.